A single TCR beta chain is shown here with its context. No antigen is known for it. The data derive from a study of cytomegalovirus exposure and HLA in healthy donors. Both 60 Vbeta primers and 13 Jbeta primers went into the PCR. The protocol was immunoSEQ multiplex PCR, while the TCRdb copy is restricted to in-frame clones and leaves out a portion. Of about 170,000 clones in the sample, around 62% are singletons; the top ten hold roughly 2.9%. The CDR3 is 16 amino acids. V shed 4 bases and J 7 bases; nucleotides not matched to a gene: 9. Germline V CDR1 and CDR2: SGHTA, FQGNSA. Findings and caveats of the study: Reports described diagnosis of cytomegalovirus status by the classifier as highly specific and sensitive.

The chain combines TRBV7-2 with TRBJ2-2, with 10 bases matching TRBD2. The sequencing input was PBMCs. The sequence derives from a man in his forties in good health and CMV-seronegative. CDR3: CASSYPQAGGVGELFF. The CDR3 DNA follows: TGTGCCAGCAGCTACCCGCAAGCGGGAGGGGTCGGGGAGCTGTTTTTT.